This passage covers 17 T cell receptor beta chains from one sample sequenced in a study of blood T cell repertoires in COVID-19. TCRdb's copy holds only in-frame clones and misses some; the assay was immunoSEQ multiplex PCR. The table includes some 350,000 clones, around 86% detected once. The specimen was peripheral blood. The receptors derive from a human donor in a cohort sampled during active COVID-19.

The chain recombines TRBV9 with TRBJ1-2, with D maybe TRBD1 (5 bases). The V and J ends lost 4 bases and 0 bases respectively, with 7 bases between them. Germline CDR1 SGDLS, CDR2 YYNGEE. This CDR3 has 13 residues. CDR3 region: CASSSQANYGYTF. DNA for the CDR3: TGTGCCAGCAGCTCACAGGCTAACTATGGCTACACCTTC.

This chain links TRBV19 with TRBJ2-1; 7 bases align to TRBD2. This CDR3 is 16 amino acids long. The J segment lost 4 bases and the V segment lost 1 base, leaving 7 bases of the junction unmatched. The germline V gene encodes CDR1 LNHDA and CDR2 SQIVND (reference sequence). The CDR3 loop is CASSIGGGGFYNEQFF. The CDR3, as DNA: TGTGCCAGTAGTATAGGGGGCGGGGGATTTTACAATGAGCAGTTCTTC.

CDR3: CASSFVSRSSYEQYF. In nucleotides, the CDR3 is TGCGCCAGCAGCTTTGTTTCGAGGTCCTCCTACGAGCAGTACTTC. The chain uses TRBV5-1 and TRBJ2-7; D gene unclear. V lost 2 bases and J lost 0, with 12 bases in between. The CDR3 runs to 15 residues. Germline CDR1 and CDR2: SGHRS and YFSETQ.

The rearrangement uses TRBV19 and TRBJ1-5; D not resolved. Trimming took 2 bases from V and 7 from J, leaving 9 bases between them. The CDR3 sequence is 13 residues long. Germline V gene lookup returns CDR1 LNHDA and CDR2 SQIVND (reference sequence). The CDR3 bases are TGTGCCAGTAGTATAAGTCAGGCCCAGCCCCAGCATTTT. It encodes CASSISQAQPQHF. The variable domain in full, with the rest retrieved from reference TRBV19 and TRBJ1-5, is DGGITQSPKYLFRKEGQNVTLSCEQNLNHDAMYWYRQDPGQGLRLIYYSQIVNDFQKGDIAEGYSVSREKKESFPLTVTSAQKNPTAFYLCASSISQAQPQHFGDGTRLSIL.

This chain links TRBV30 with TRBJ1-2, with 8 bases fitting TRBD1. Trimming took 0 bases from V and 4 from J; bases not matched to a gene: 7. The CDR3 spans 15 residues. Germline values: CDR1 GTSNPN, CDR2 SVGIG (reference sequence). CDR3 region: CAWSVLPGGVYGYTF. Written as DNA, the CDR3 is TGTGCCTGGAGTGTACTCCCAGGGGGCGTCTATGGCTACACCTTC.

This chain joins TRBV7-7 and TRBJ2-7; TRBD1 aligns across 8 bases. V lost 5 bases, J lost 7 bases, and 7 bases stayed unmatched. Germline values: CDR1 SSHAT, CDR2 FNYEAQ (reference sequence). CDR3 length: 13 residues. The DNA of the CDR3 is TGTGCCAGCAGCCCATCGGGACAGGAGGAGCAGTACTTC. As protein: CASSPSGQEEQYF.

This clone was picked up one time. This chain links TRBV30 with TRBJ2-7; 7 positions agree with TRBD1. The CDR3 contains 14 residues. Trimming took 4 bases from V and 0 from J; bases not matched to a gene: 6. Germline assignment: CDR1 GTSNPN and CDR2 SVGIG (reference sequence). Here the CDR3 reads CAWNRDRSSYEQYF. Written as DNA, the CDR3 is TGTGCCTGGAATAGGGACAGAAGCTCCTACGAGCAGTACTTC.

The gene calls are TRBV6-5 and TRBJ2-5; 7 nucleotides agree with TRBD2. V lost 2 bases and J lost 5; bases outside the gene matches: 5. Per the germline V gene, CDR1 is MNHEY and CDR2 is SVGAGI. This CDR3 contains 14 residues. The CDR3 DNA sequence: TGTGCCAGCAGTTACGGGAGGGCCTTGGAGACCCAGTACTTC. This encodes CASSYGRALETQYF.

The genes are TRBV28 and TRBJ1-4; 8 positions match TRBD1. This CDR3 has 16 residues. CDR1 is MDHEN, CDR2 SYDVKM, per germline. V dropped 2 bases and J dropped 7; count of bases not matched to a gene: 9. The CDR3 protein is CASSLPPGGAGEKLFF. CDR3 nucleotide sequence: TGTGCCAGCAGTTTACCGCCAGGGGGCGCCGGTGAAAAACTGTTTTTT. The entire variable domain, with the rest obtained from reference TRBV28 and TRBJ1-4, is as follows: DVKVTQSSRYLVKRTGEKVFLECVQDMDHENMFWYRQDPGLGLRLIYFSYDVKMKEKGDIPEGYSVSREKKERFSLILESASTNQTSMYLCASSLPPGGAGEKLFFGSGTQLSVL.

This clone came up once. This chain links TRBV7-9 with TRBJ2-1; TRBD1 is a possible D gene (5 bases). This CDR3 contains 17 residues. V lost 0 bases, J lost 4 bases, and 16 bases lay in between. Germline CDR1 SEHNR, CDR2 FQNEAQ (reference sequence). CDR3 amino acids: CASSLAFGQGPYNEQFF. The CDR3 DNA sequence: TGTGCCAGCAGCTTAGCATTTGGGCAGGGCCCTTACAATGAGCAGTTCTTC.

The chain links TRBV28 to TRBJ2-2, with a weak D call TRBD2 (5 bases). The CDR3 extends over 13 amino acids. CDR1 is MDHEN and CDR2 is SYDVKM in the germline V gene. V dropped 3 bases and J dropped 7 bases, with 9 bases sitting between them. CDR3 nucleotide sequence: TGTGCCAGCAGTTTGGGAGCACACGGGGAGCTGTTTTTT. It is translated as CASSLGAHGELFF. The full variable domain, with the rest looked up from reference TRBV28 and TRBJ2-2, is DVKVTQSSRYLVKRTGEKVFLECVQDMDHENMFWYRQDPGLGLRLIYFSYDVKMKEKGDIPEGYSVSREKKERFSLILESASTNQTSMYLCASSLGAHGELFFGEGSRLTVL.

The chain joins TRBV15 to TRBJ2-7, with D maybe TRBD1 (5 bases). Germline V lookup: CDR1 LNHNV, CDR2 YYDKDF (reference sequence). The CDR3 is 14 residues long. V shed 0 bases and J shed 2 bases, with 8 bases lying between them. The CDR3 bases are TGTGCCACCAGCAGAGACAGGGCGGCCTACGAGCAGTACTTC. The encoded protein is CATSRDRAAYEQYF.

This clone was recorded once. The genes are TRBV2 and TRBJ2-2; D ambiguous. The CDR3 is 14 residues long. Trimming shortened V by 8 bases and J by 0 bases, and 10 bases separated the two germline ends. The V gene's germline CDR1 is SNHLY and CDR2 FYNNEI. CDR3 DNA sequence: TGTGCCAGCTCACTATCCTCGAACACCGGGGAGCTGTTTTTT. Protein sequence: CASSLSSNTGELFF.

This clone was counted a single time. The chain links TRBV3-1 (or the pseudogene TRBV3-2) to TRBJ1-5; maybe TRBD1 (6 bases). This CDR3 has 15 amino acids. CDR1 LGHDT and CDR2 YNNKEL come from the germline V gene (reference sequence). Trimming removed 4 bases at V and 5 bases at J, with 15 bases between. The CDR3 is CASSLGAGGHQPQHF. For the CDR3, the DNA is TGTGCCAGCAGCCTAGGGGCCGGGGGGCATCAGCCCCAGCATTTT.

This clone was seen once. The chain links TRBV7-9 to TRBJ1-5; TRBD1 matches at 8 bases. Unmatched junction bases numbered 10, after V lost 0 bases and J lost 9 bases. The CDR3 loop spans 16 amino acids. Germline V gene lookup returns CDR1 SEHNR and CDR2 FQNEAQ (reference sequence). CDR3 region: CASSLAGPGGPGPQHF. The CDR3 region has the DNA TGTGCCAGCAGCTTAGCGGGGCCAGGGGGCCCGGGGCCCCAGCATTTT.

CDR3 residues: CATKDRGTNTEAFF. CDR3 in DNA: TGTGCCACAAAGGACAGGGGGACGAACACTGAAGCTTTCTTT. This rearrangement joins TRBV2 to TRBJ1-1; TRBD1 matches at 10 bases. The CDR3 is made up of 14 amino acids. Losses at the gene ends were 10 bases for V and 1 base for J; bases not matched to a gene: 6. From germline, CDR1 is SNHLY and CDR2 FYNNEI.

The chain joins TRBV6-5 to TRBJ1-6, with 10 nucleotides matching TRBD1. The CDR3 is made up of 14 amino acids. Unmatched junction bases numbered 2, after V lost 2 bases and J lost 10 bases. The germline CDR1 and CDR2 sequences are MNHEY and SVGAGI. The CDR3 DNA reads TGTGCCAGCAGTTACGGGACAGGGGACTCACCCCTCCACTTT. Translated, it gives CASSYGTGDSPLHF.